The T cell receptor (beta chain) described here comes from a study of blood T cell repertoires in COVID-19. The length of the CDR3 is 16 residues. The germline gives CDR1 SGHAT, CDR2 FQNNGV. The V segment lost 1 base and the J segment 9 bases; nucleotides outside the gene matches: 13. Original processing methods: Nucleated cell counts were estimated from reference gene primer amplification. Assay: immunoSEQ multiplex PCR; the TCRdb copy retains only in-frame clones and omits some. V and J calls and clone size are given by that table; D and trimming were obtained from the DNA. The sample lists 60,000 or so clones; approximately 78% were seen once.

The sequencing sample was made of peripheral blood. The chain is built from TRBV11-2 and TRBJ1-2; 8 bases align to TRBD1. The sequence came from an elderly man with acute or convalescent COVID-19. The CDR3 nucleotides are TGTGCCAGCAGCTTAGTCCACCAAGGACAGGGTATCAGCTACACCTTC. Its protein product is CASSLVHQGQGISYTF.